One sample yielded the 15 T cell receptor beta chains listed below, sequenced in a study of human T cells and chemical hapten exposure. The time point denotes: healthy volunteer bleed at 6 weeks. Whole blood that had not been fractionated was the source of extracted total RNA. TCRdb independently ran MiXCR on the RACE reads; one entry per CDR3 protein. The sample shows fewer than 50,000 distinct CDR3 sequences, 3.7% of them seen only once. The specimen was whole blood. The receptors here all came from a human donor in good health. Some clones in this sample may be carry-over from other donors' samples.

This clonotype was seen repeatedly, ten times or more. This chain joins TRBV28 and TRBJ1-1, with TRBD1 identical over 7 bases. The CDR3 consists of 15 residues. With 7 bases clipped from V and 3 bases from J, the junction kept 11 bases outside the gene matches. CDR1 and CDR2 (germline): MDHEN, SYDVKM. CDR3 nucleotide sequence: TGTGCCAGCAAGACAGGGAGTCTTTTGTACACTGAAGCTTTCTTT. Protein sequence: CASKTGSLLYTEAFF. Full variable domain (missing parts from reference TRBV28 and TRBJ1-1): DVKVTQSSRYLVKRTGEKVFLECVQDMDHENMFWYRQDPGLGLRLIYFSYDVKMKEKGDIPEGYSVSREKKERFSLILESASTNQTSMYLCASKTGSLLYTEAFFGQGTRLTVV.

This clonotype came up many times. CDR3 region: CASSSSTRGDHEQYF. CDR3 nucleotides: TGTGCCAGCAGTTCCTCGACACGGGGGGACCACGAGCAGTACTTC. V is TRBV28 and J is TRBJ2-7; 7 nucleotides line up with TRBD2. The CDR3 length is 15 residues. J lost 5 bases, V lost 4 bases, and 11 bases had no gene match. Germline CDR1 MDHEN, CDR2 SYDVKM. Drawing the rest from reference TRBV28 and TRBJ2-7, the complete variable domain is DVKVTQSSRYLVKRTGEKVFLECVQDMDHENMFWYRQDPGLGLRLIYFSYDVKMKEKGDIPEGYSVSREKKERFSLILESASTNQTSMYLCASSSSTRGDHEQYFGPGTRLTVT.

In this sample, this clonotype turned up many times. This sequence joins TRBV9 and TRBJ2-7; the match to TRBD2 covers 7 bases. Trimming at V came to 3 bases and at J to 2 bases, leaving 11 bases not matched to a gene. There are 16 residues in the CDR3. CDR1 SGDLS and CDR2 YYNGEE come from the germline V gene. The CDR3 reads CASSERGGSLAYEQYF. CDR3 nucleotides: TGTGCCAGCAGCGAGCGGGGAGGGTCCCTCGCCTACGAGCAGTACTTC.

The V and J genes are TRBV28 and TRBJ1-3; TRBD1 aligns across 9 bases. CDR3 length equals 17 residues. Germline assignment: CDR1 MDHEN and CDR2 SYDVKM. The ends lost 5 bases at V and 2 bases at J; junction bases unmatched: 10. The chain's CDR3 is CASSPLGQGRPGNTIYF. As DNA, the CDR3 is TGTGCCAGCAGTCCCCTGGGACAGGGCCGGCCTGGAAACACCATATATTTT.

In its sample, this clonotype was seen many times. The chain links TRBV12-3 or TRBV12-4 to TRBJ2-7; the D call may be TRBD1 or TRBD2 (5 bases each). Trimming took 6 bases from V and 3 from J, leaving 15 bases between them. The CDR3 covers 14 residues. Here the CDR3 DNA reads TGTGCCAGCAGCCGGGGACCCTTAAACTACGAGCAGTACTTC. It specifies CASSRGPLNYEQYF.

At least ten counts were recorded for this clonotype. CDR3 DNA: TGCGCCAGCAGTGGGGCCGGAGGGGGGACCCAGTACTTC. As protein: CASSGAGGGTQYF. The genes are TRBV10-2 and TRBJ2-5; either TRBD1 or TRBD2 may fit D (6 bases each). Trimming took 4 bases from V and 7 from J, leaving 13 bases between them. The CDR3 contains 13 residues. CDR1 and CDR2 (germline): WSHSY, SAAADI.

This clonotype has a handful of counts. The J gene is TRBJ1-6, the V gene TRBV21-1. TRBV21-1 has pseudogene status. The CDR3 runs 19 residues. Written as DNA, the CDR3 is TGTGCCAGCAGCAACCCGATCTTAGACAGGGGCTCGTATAATTCACCCCTCCACTTT. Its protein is CASSNPILDRGSYNSPLHF.

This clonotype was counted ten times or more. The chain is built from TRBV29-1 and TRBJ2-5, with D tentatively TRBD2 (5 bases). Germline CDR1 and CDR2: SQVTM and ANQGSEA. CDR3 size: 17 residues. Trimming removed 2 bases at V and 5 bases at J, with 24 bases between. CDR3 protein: CSVENNPRPTRGETQYF. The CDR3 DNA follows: TGCAGCGTTGAAAACAATCCCCGGCCGACCCGAGGGGAGACCCAGTACTTC.

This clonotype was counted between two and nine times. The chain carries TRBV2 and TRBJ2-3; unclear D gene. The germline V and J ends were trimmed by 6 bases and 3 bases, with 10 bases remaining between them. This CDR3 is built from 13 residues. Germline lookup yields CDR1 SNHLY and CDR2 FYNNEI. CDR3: CASRVDRTDTQYF. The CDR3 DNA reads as TGTGCCAGCAGGGTGGACCGGACAGATACGCAGTATTTT.

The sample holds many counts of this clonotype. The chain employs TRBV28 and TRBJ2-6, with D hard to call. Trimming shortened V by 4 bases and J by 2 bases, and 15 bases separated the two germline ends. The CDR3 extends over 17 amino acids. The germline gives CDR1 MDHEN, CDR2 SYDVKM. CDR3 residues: CASSSRRSKAGANVLTF. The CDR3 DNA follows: TGTGCCAGCAGTTCCAGAAGATCTAAGGCTGGGGCCAACGTCCTGACTTTC.

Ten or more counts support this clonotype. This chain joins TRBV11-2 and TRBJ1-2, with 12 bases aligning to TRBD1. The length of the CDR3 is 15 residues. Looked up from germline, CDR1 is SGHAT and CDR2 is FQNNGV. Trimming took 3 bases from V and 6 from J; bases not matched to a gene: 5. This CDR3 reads CASSFPGQGAHGYTF. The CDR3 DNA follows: TGTGCCAGCAGCTTCCCGGGACAGGGGGCTCATGGCTACACCTTC.

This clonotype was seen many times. CDR3 loop: CASSESRRDLNNEQFF. The CDR3 coding sequence is TGCGCCAGCAGTGAGTCAAGGCGGGACCTCAACAATGAGCAGTTCTTC. The rearrangement uses TRBV10-1 and TRBJ2-1, with D maybe TRBD2 (6 bases). V shed 0 bases and J shed 5 bases, with 14 bases lying between them. There are 16 residues in the CDR3. Germline loops: CDR1 WNHNN, CDR2 SYGVQD (reference sequence).

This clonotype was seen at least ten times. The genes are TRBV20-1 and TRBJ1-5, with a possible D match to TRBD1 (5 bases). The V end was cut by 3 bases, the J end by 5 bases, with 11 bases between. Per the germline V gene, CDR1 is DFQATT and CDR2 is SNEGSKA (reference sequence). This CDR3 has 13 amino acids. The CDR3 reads CSASRGWDQPQHF. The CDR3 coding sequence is TGCAGTGCTAGTAGGGGCTGGGATCAGCCCCAGCATTTT.

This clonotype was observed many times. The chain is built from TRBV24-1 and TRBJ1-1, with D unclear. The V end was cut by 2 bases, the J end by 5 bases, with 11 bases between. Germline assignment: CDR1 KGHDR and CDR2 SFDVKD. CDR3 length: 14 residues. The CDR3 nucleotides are TGTGCCACCAGTGATTCGACCAGGAGGACTGAAGCTTTCTTT. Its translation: CATSDSTRRTEAFF.

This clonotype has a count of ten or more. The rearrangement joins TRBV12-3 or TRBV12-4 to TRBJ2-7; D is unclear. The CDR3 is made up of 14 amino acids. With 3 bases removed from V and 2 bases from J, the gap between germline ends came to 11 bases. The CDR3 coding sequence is TGTGCCAGCAGTTTGAAGCACCCGGCCTACGAGCAGTACTTC. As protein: CASSLKHPAYEQYF.